The clone carrying this T cell receptor beta chain was recorded once. Some clones are missing from TCRdb's copy, which holds only in-frame ones; the method was immunoSEQ multiplex PCR. The sample lists 70,000 to 90,000 clones; 85% were seen once. This sample was included in a study of blood T cell repertoires in COVID-19. Turning to the study itself: COVID-19 samples from acute and convalescent phases originated in the United States, Italy and Spain.

The CDR3 has 18 residues. Trimming removed 0 bases at V and 3 bases at J, with 22 bases between. CDR1 is SGHRS and CDR2 is YFSETQ in the germline V gene. The chain carries TRBV5-1 and TRBJ2-7; D is possibly TRBD1 (6 bases). The TCR originated in a man in his 60s with acute or convalescent COVID-19. The sequenced sample consisted of peripheral blood. The DNA for the CDR3 is TGCGCCAGCAGCTTGGCCTTTACAGGGTCTGTGGATAGCTACGAGCAGTACTTC. It codes for CASSLAFTGSVDSYEQYF.